The 32 T cell receptor beta chains listed next were all sequenced from one sample in a study of blood T cell repertoires in COVID-19. Method: immunoSEQ multiplex PCR; TCRdb's copy keeps in-frame clones and lacks some. The profile shows 60,000 to 90,000 clones, 86% of them singletons. Sequencing used peripheral blood. The receptors derive from a human donor in a cohort sampled during active COVID-19.

The table lists this clone with a few counts. The chain combines TRBV4-1 with TRBJ2-7; 9 bases align to TRBD1. This CDR3 is 18 amino acids long. Trimming cost V 4 bases and J 3 bases; bases outside gene matches: 16. CDR1 MGHRA and CDR2 YSYEKL come from the germline V gene. DNA of the CDR3: TGCGCCAGCAGCCGCCGGGACAGGGACTTTCGGGGTAACTACGAGCAGTACTTC. Residues: CASSRRDRDFRGNYEQYF.

The chain carries TRBV6-2 or TRBV6-3 and TRBJ2-1; 8 bases fit TRBD2. CDR3 length: 17 amino acids. Losses at the gene ends were 4 bases for V and 0 bases for J; bases not matched to a gene: 8. Germline CDR1 and CDR2: MNHEY and SVGEGT. CDR3 nucleotides: TGTGCCAGCAGTTTCCTAGCGGGTGGGGGCTCCTACAATGAGCAGTTCTTC. This encodes CASSFLAGGGSYNEQFF.

This chain joins TRBV19 and TRBJ2-1; the match to TRBD2 covers 9 bases. This CDR3 region has 13 residues. The trim removed 6 bases at V and 9 bases at J, leaving 6 bases unmatched. From germline, CDR1 is LNHDA and CDR2 SQIVND (reference sequence). This CDR3 reads CASRGTSIGEQFF. The CDR3 DNA sequence: TGTGCCAGTAGGGGGACTAGCATCGGTGAGCAGTTCTTC.

The chain combines TRBV5-1 with TRBJ1-1; D not certain. CDR1 SGHRS and CDR2 YFSETQ come from the germline V gene. V was clipped by 7 bases and J by 0 bases, with 13 bases between them. This CDR3 is built from 14 residues. Here the CDR3 reads CASQEAPMNTEAFF. The CDR3 DNA is TGCGCCAGCCAGGAGGCTCCCATGAACACTGAAGCTTTCTTT.

The rearrangement uses TRBV5-6 and TRBJ1-1, with D possibly matching TRBD1 (6 bases). V was clipped by 4 bases and J by 10 bases, with 20 bases between them. The germline gives CDR1 SGHDT, CDR2 YYEEEE. The CDR3 totals 14 residues. This chain's CDR3 is CASSRMTGEPSAFF. CDR3 in DNA: TGTGCCAGCAGCCGAATGACAGGCGAACCTTCAGCTTTCTTT.

The rearrangement joins TRBV6-5 to TRBJ1-3; the D is unclear. Germline V CDR1 and CDR2: MNHEY, SVGAGI. This CDR3 has 12 residues. The germline V and J ends were trimmed by 5 bases and 5 bases, with 7 bases remaining between them. In nucleotides, the CDR3 is TGTGCCAGCAGTCCCACACGAAACACCATATATTTT. Amino acid sequence: CASSPTRNTIYF.

The chain couples TRBV2 to TRBJ1-1; tentative D call: TRBD1 (6 bases). Looked up from germline, CDR1 is SNHLY and CDR2 is FYNNEI. Between the trimmed V and J ends, which lost 6 bases and 0 bases, there was a span of 14 bases. The CDR3 extends over 15 amino acids. The CDR3 is CASRNDRSMNTEAFF. The CDR3 region has the DNA TGTGCCAGCAGAAACGACAGGTCGATGAACACTGAAGCTTTCTTT.

The chain has TRBV5-1 and TRBJ2-7; maybe TRBD2 (6 bases). Germline V gene sequence: CDR1 SGHRS, CDR2 YFSETQ. This CDR3 region has 14 residues. V lost 2 bases, J lost 5 bases, and 14 bases lay in between. In DNA, the CDR3 is TGCGCCAGCAGCTTTGCGGGATACTCGCACGAGCAGTACTTC. Amino acid sequence: CASSFAGYSHEQYF.

This clone was counted a single time. The V call is TRBV28, the J call TRBJ2-3; D remains unclear. Trimming stripped 4 bases from V and 4 bases from J, with 15 bases between. This CDR3 spans 15 amino acids. In germline, CDR1 is MDHEN, CDR2 SYDVKM. The CDR3 DNA reads as TGTGCCAGCAGTTCCTCCGGTCTCCGGGCAGATACGCAGTATTTT. Its translation is CASSSSGLRADTQYF.

This clone was seen a single time. The chain joins TRBV7-9 to TRBJ2-7, with 7 bases fitting TRBD1. The V segment lost 3 bases and the J segment 0 bases; nucleotides outside the gene matches: 5. The CDR3 extends over 15 amino acids. Germline V gene sequence: CDR1 SEHNR, CDR2 FQNEAQ (reference sequence). CDR3 sequence: CASSFRDRSSYEQYF. CDR3 DNA sequence: TGTGCCAGCAGCTTCCGGGACAGAAGCTCCTACGAGCAGTACTTC.

V and J are TRBV5-4 and TRBJ1-2, with 11 positions matching TRBD1. The CDR3 has 15 amino acids. J was trimmed by 5 bases and V by 3 bases; bases with no gene match: 6. CDR1 and CDR2 from the germline V gene are SGHNT and YYREEE (reference sequence). The CDR3 loop reads CASSSLGTGGYGYTF. CDR3 bases: TGTGCCAGCAGCTCCTTGGGGACAGGGGGATATGGCTACACCTTC.

The chain uses TRBV6-6 and TRBJ1-1; 8 bases are a match to TRBD1. V was pared by 6 bases and J by 4 bases, with 7 bases of the junction left unmatched. CDR3 length equals 14 residues. Germline V gives CDR1 MNHNY, CDR2 SVGAGI (reference sequence). Here the CDR3 DNA reads TGTGCCAGCAGGCCTACAGGGGGTCGCACTGAAGCTTTCTTT. Its protein is CASRPTGGRTEAFF.

This clone was detected only once. J is TRBJ1-2 and V is TRBV7-6; D might be TRBD1 (5 bases). Deletions cut 3 bases from V and 2 bases from J, with 10 bases between. The germline CDR1 and CDR2 sequences are SGHVS and FNYEAQ. The CDR3 covers 14 residues. CDR3 region: CASSLGGVNYGYTF. The CDR3 bases are TGTGCCAGCAGCTTGGGAGGGGTGAACTATGGCTACACCTTC.

The CDR3 protein is CASTPSGGDNEQFF. Written as DNA, the CDR3 is TGTGCCAGCACTCCATCGGGGGGGGACAATGAGCAGTTCTTC. The chain carries TRBV28 and TRBJ2-1; 8 bases are a match to TRBD2. This CDR3 contains 14 residues. V was pared by 7 bases and J by 5 bases, with 7 bases of the junction left unmatched. Germline V gives CDR1 MDHEN, CDR2 SYDVKM.

In DNA, the CDR3 is TGTGCCAGCAGCTTATACCAGGGAACCTCTGGGGCCAACGTCCTGACTTTC. Protein: CASSLYQGTSGANVLTF. This chain links TRBV7-3 with TRBJ2-6; TRBD1 might be the D (5 bases). Looked up from germline, CDR1 is SGHTA and CDR2 is FQGTGA. The length of the CDR3 is 17 residues. Deletions cut 2 bases from V and 0 bases from J, with 11 bases between.

J is TRBJ2-7 and V is TRBV7-2; D unresolved. The CDR3 is 12 amino acids. Germline loops: CDR1 SGHTA, CDR2 FQGNSA. Between the trimmed V and J ends, which lost 0 bases and 3 bases, there was a span of 3 bases. CDR3 nucleotides: TGTGCCAGCAGCTTAGCTCTCTACGAGCAGTACTTC. This translates into CASSLALYEQYF. Variable domain in full (rest from reference TRBV7-2 and TRBJ2-7): GAGVSQSPSNKVTEKGKDVELRCDPISGHTALYWYRQSLGQGLEFLIYFQGNSAPDKSGLPSDRFSAERTGGSVSTLTIQRTQQEDSAVYLCASSLALYEQYFGPGTRLTVT.

This chain joins TRBV11-3 and TRBJ2-1; D may be TRBD2 (5 bases). This CDR3 is built from 14 residues. Germline loops: CDR1 SGHNT, CDR2 YENEEA. V was clipped by 5 bases and J by 5 bases, with 13 bases between them. The DNA for the CDR3 is TGTGCCAGCAGCCCCTTCGGGGATAACAATGAGCAGTTCTTC. It specifies CASSPFGDNNEQFF. Drawing the rest from reference TRBV11-3 and TRBJ2-1, the complete variable domain is EAGVVQSPRYKIIEKKQPVAFWCNPISGHNTLYWYLQNLGQGPELLIRYENEEAVDDSQLPKDRFSAERLKGVDSTLKIQPAELGDSAVYLCASSPFGDNNEQFFGPGTRLTVL.

The chain recombines TRBV11-2 with TRBJ2-5, with 11 bases that match TRBD1. Germline trimming cut 4 bases from V and 5 bases from J; bases unmatched to any gene: 6. This CDR3 contains 15 residues. Germline V gene data show CDR1 as SGHAT and CDR2 as FQNNGV. CDR3 amino acids: CASSSGQGAMETQYF. The CDR3 DNA follows: TGTGCCAGCAGCTCCGGACAGGGGGCGATGGAGACCCAGTACTTC.

The DNA of the CDR3 is TGTGCCAGCAGCTTAATCCGGGACAGGGGTAATTCACCCCTCCACTTT. Translation: CASSLIRDRGNSPLHF. The rearrangement links TRBV7-2 to TRBJ1-6; 10 bases are a match to TRBD1. The CDR3 length is 16 residues. The ends lost 2 bases at V and 6 bases at J; junction bases unmatched: 4. Germline V lookup: CDR1 SGHTA, CDR2 FQGNSA.

The CDR3 sequence is CAWSAQGYEQYF. The DNA for the CDR3 is TGTGCCTGGAGTGCCCAGGGGTACGAGCAGTACTTC. This chain uses TRBV30 with TRBJ2-7; D perhaps matches TRBD1 (6 bases). Trimming left V 1 base short and J 4 bases short, with 8 bases between. There are 12 residues in the CDR3. CDR1 is GTSNPN and CDR2 is SVGIG in the germline V gene (reference sequence).

The chain recombines TRBV12-3 or TRBV12-4 with TRBJ2-2; D is unresolved. The germline V and J ends were trimmed by 10 bases and 0 bases, with 9 bases remaining between them. This CDR3 contains 13 residues. The CDR3 bases are TGTGCCATCCCAGACACGAACACCGGGGAGCTGTTTTTT. Its protein product is CAIPDTNTGELFF.

V is TRBV6-1 and J is TRBJ2-7; TRBD2 agrees at 9 bases. Germline CDR1 and CDR2: MNHNS and SASEGT. This CDR3 comprises 15 residues. After removal of 2 bases from V and 2 bases from J, the junction contained 4 bases not matched to a gene. The CDR3, as DNA: TGTGCCAGCAGTGAAAGCGGGAGGCCTCCCTACGAGCAGTACTTC. Its protein is CASSESGRPPYEQYF.

The rearrangement uses TRBV11-3 and TRBJ2-1; possible D gene TRBD1, 5 bases. The CDR3 length is 13 residues. V lost 1 base to trimming and J lost 7 bases, with 8 bases between them. CDR1 is SGHNT and CDR2 is YENEEA in the germline V gene. CDR3 in amino acids: CASSLGQWNEQFF. The CDR3 nucleotides read TGTGCCAGCAGCTTAGGACAGTGGAATGAGCAGTTCTTC.

Only a few counts were recorded for this clone. The chain combines TRBV30 with TRBJ2-1; TRBD2 agrees at 10 bases. Germline CDR1 reads GTSNPN; CDR2 reads SVGIG (reference sequence). The junction had 3 bases not matched to a gene; V was cut back by 3 bases and J by 7 bases. This CDR3 is built from 13 residues. The CDR3 DNA reads TGTGCCTGGAGAGCGGGAGGGAGTAATGAGCAGTTCTTC. It codes for CAWRAGGSNEQFF.

V is TRBV18 and J is TRBJ2-5; 9 nucleotides match TRBD1. The CDR3 contains 18 residues. The junction had 18 bases not matched to a gene; V was cut back by 3 bases and J by 7 bases. CDR1 is KGHSH, CDR2 LQKENI, per germline. Here the CDR3 DNA reads TGTGCCAGCTCACCCCGGGATTACAGGGGGCGTTTGTGGTTGACCCAGTACTTC. This sequence encodes CASSPRDYRGRLWLTQYF.

The gene calls are TRBV30 and TRBJ2-3; TRBD2 matches at 9 bases. Germline V gives CDR1 GTSNPN, CDR2 SVGIG (reference sequence). Germline trimming cut 0 bases from V and 2 bases from J; bases unmatched to any gene: 6. The CDR3 spans 16 residues. This CDR3 is CAWSVQAGGYTDTQYF. The DNA of the CDR3 is TGTGCCTGGAGTGTACAAGCGGGGGGCTACACAGATACGCAGTATTTT.

V gene TRBV7-2 combines with J gene TRBJ2-7; 8 nucleotides line up with TRBD2. V shed 4 bases and J 0 bases; nucleotides not matched to a gene: 8. The CDR3 is made up of 16 amino acids. Per germline, CDR1 SGHTA and CDR2 FQGNSA. Here the CDR3 reads CASSSQISGNSYEQYF. CDR3 nucleotides: TGTGCCAGCAGCTCACAAATTAGCGGGAACTCCTACGAGCAGTACTTC. Complete variable domain (other parts from reference TRBV7-2 and TRBJ2-7): GAGVSQSPSNKVTEKGKDVELRCDPISGHTALYWYRQSLGQGLEFLIYFQGNSAPDKSGLPSDRFSAERTGGSVSTLTIQRTQQEDSAVYLCASSSQISGNSYEQYFGPGTRLTVT.

The V call is TRBV5-1, the J call TRBJ2-5; 12 positions agree with TRBD2. The CDR3 contains 16 residues. Per germline, CDR1 SGHRS and CDR2 YFSETQ. The J segment lost 5 bases and the V segment lost 1 base, leaving 6 bases of the junction unmatched. CDR3 residues: CASSLSTSGGPETQYF. The CDR3 nucleotides read TGCGCCAGCAGCTTGTCGACTAGCGGGGGACCGGAGACCCAGTACTTC.

In this sample, this clone turned up once. CDR3 loop: CATSDRTKNTGELFF. The DNA for the CDR3 is TGTGCCACCAGTGACCGGACTAAAAACACCGGGGAGCTGTTTTTT. The J gene is TRBJ2-2, the V gene TRBV24-1; a weak D match, TRBD2 (6 bases). From germline, CDR1 is KGHDR and CDR2 SFDVKD. This CDR3 contains 15 residues. Trimming pared 4 bases from V and 2 bases from J, leaving 10 bases between.

The V and J genes are TRBV21-1 and TRBJ2-3; the D call of TRBD2 is as the table states it, not checked on the DNA. TRBV21-1 is shown as a pseudogene. The CDR3 is made up of 12 amino acids. CDR3 loop: CASSPGPDTQYF. The CDR3 bases are TGTGCCAGCAGCCCCGGTCCAGATACGCAGTATTTT.

The rearrangement uses TRBV28 and TRBJ2-5, with 9 bases aligning to TRBD1. The V gene's germline CDR1 is MDHEN and CDR2 SYDVKM. CDR3 length: 15 amino acids. The junction had 9 bases not matched to a gene; V was cut back by 5 bases and J by 5 bases. CDR3 bases: TGTGCCAGCAGTCAGGGGACAGGGAGAGGGGAGACCCAGTACTTC. It is translated as CASSQGTGRGETQYF.

V usage is TRBV5-1 and J usage is TRBJ2-7; D gene uncertain. Germline CDR1 and CDR2: SGHRS and YFSETQ. Trimming cost V 2 bases and J 1 base, with 16 bases left between them. This CDR3 has 16 residues. The CDR3 here is CASSFTTGSPSYEQYF. The DNA of the CDR3 is TGCGCCAGCAGCTTCACAACCGGGTCACCATCCTACGAGCAGTACTTC.